These 28 T cell receptor beta chains were sequenced from one sample in a study of blood T cell repertoires in COVID-19. Clones were read by immunoSEQ multiplex PCR, and TCRdb kept only the in-frame ones, dropping some. Of approximately 190,000 clones in the sample, about 85% were seen once. The material sequenced was peripheral blood. All receptors derive from a man in his sixties or seventies with active or convalescent COVID-19.

A few counts support this clone. J is TRBJ2-1 and V is TRBV5-1; TRBD1 matches 8 bases. Germline V gene sequence: CDR1 SGHRS, CDR2 YFSETQ. After removal of 0 bases from V and 7 bases from J, the junction contained 6 bases not matched to a gene. The CDR3 is 15 residues long. The CDR3 region has the DNA TGCGCCAGCAGCTTGGACGGACAGGGTTGGAATGAGCAGTTCTTC. This encodes CASSLDGQGWNEQFF. The full variable domain, in which reference TRBV5-1 and TRBJ2-1 provide the parts outside the CDR3, is KAGVTQTPRYLIKTRGQQVTLSCSPISGHRSVSWYQQTPGQGLQFLFEYFSETQRNKGNFPGRFSGRQFSNSRSEMNVSTLELGDSALYLCASSLDGQGWNEQFFGPGTRLTVL.

V gene TRBV3-1 (or the pseudogene TRBV3-2) combines with J gene TRBJ1-2; 9 bases agree with TRBD1. The germline V gene encodes CDR1 LGHDT and CDR2 YNNKEL (reference sequence). The CDR3 runs to 19 residues. After removal of 4 bases from V and 11 bases from J, the junction contained 26 bases not matched to a gene. CDR3 residues: CASSPGARTGDNFYYSYTF. Written as DNA, the CDR3 is TGTGCCAGCAGCCCGGGCGCCCGGACAGGGGATAATTTCTATTATAGTTACACCTTC.

The chain joins TRBV7-9 to TRBJ2-7; D may be TRBD1 (6 bases). V lost 3 bases and J 3 bases, leaving 18 bases between the germline ends. Looked up from germline, CDR1 is SEHNR and CDR2 is FQNEAQ (reference sequence). CDR3 length: 16 amino acids. CDR3 region: CASSLLKGTYLYEQYF. Written as DNA, the CDR3 is TGTGCCAGCAGCTTGTTAAAGGGGACATACCTCTACGAGCAGTACTTC.

The chain joins TRBV28 to TRBJ1-2; 8 bases line up with TRBD1. The V gene's germline CDR1 is MDHEN and CDR2 SYDVKM. The CDR3 consists of 14 residues. The V gene end was trimmed by 2 bases and the J gene end by 7 bases; junction bases not matched to a gene: 6. CDR3 protein: CASSLGTGSIGYTF. In DNA, the CDR3 is TGTGCCAGCAGTTTAGGGACAGGCAGTATTGGCTACACCTTC.

The chain couples TRBV18 to TRBJ1-6; unclear D gene. The ends were cut back, 2 bases at V and 12 bases at J, with 17 bases in the middle. The CDR3 is made up of 15 amino acids. The germline gives CDR1 KGHSH, CDR2 LQKENI. The CDR3 coding sequence is TGTGCCAGCTCACCAAATGGCAGGAAAGTGCAACCCCTCCACTTT. It encodes CASSPNGRKVQPLHF.

V usage is TRBV11-3 and J usage is TRBJ1-1, with 7 bases lining up with TRBD1. Germline trimming cut 6 bases from V and 1 base from J; bases unmatched to any gene: 8. The CDR3 runs to 15 residues. Per germline, CDR1 SGHNT and CDR2 YENEEA. The DNA of the CDR3 is TGTGCCAGCAGAGACAGGGCTAAAGAGAACACTGAAGCTTTCTTT. Protein product: CASRDRAKENTEAFF.

The chain joins TRBV6-6 to TRBJ2-7; D not resolved. CDR3 size: 13 residues. From germline, CDR1 is MNHNY and CDR2 SVGAGI (reference sequence). The V gene lost 3 bases and the J gene lost 4 bases, with 10 bases spanning the gap. The CDR3 nucleotides are TGTGCCAGCAGTTATACAGCAAAATACGAGCAGTACTTC. Protein: CASSYTAKYEQYF.

This clone was seen just once. The J gene is TRBJ2-7, the V gene TRBV7-9; 8 positions match TRBD2. The CDR3 is 16 amino acids. The trim removed 1 base at V and 4 bases at J, leaving 9 bases unmatched. The germline gives CDR1 SEHNR, CDR2 FQNEAQ (reference sequence). CDR3 sequence reads: CASSLEPGTSGYEQYF. CDR3 bases: TGTGCCAGCAGCTTAGAGCCCGGGACTAGTGGATACGAGCAGTACTTC.

The chain employs TRBV7-9 and TRBJ1-1, with 7 bases aligning to TRBD1. Per germline, CDR1 SEHNR and CDR2 FQNEAQ (reference sequence). Losses at the gene ends were 5 bases for V and 1 base for J; bases not matched to a gene: 4. The CDR3 totals 14 residues. Here the CDR3 reads CASSRNRGNTEAFF. The CDR3 bases are TGTGCCAGCAGCAGAAACAGGGGGAACACTGAAGCTTTCTTT.

The genes are TRBV29-1 and TRBJ1-5, with 7 bases identical to TRBD1. This CDR3 has 13 amino acids. Germline V gene data show CDR1 as SQVTM and CDR2 as ANQGSEA. With V trimmed by 8 bases and J by 9 bases, 13 bases remained unmatched. In DNA, the CDR3 is TGCAGCTTCTCCGGGACAGTGTTATGGCCCCAGCATTTT. It yields the protein CSFSGTVLWPQHF. Full variable domain (missing parts from reference TRBV29-1 and TRBJ1-5): SAVISQKPSRDICQRGTSLTIQCQVDSQVTMMFWYRQQPGQSLTLIATANQGSEATYESGFVIDKFPISRPNLTFSTLTVSNMSPEDSSIYLCSFSGTVLWPQHFGDGTRLSIL.

The chain carries TRBV2 and TRBJ2-2; maybe TRBD2 (6 bases). V lost 5 bases and J 4 bases, leaving 11 bases between the germline ends. Per the germline V gene, CDR1 is SNHLY and CDR2 is FYNNEI. The CDR3 covers 14 residues. The CDR3 nucleotides are TGTGCCAGCAGTATCCTAGCGACCACCGGGGAGCTGTTTTTT. Protein: CASSILATTGELFF.

V and J are TRBV15 and TRBJ2-1; 7 bases align to TRBD1. This CDR3 region has 16 residues. Germline CDR1 LNHNV, CDR2 YYDKDF (reference sequence). V was pared by 2 bases and J by 5 bases, with 9 bases of the junction left unmatched. CDR3 nucleotide sequence: TGTGCCACCAGCAGATCCCTCGGGACAGCTAACAATGAGCAGTTCTTC. Amino acid sequence: CATSRSLGTANNEQFF. The whole variable domain, remainder taken from reference TRBV15 and TRBJ2-1, is DAMVIQNPRYQVTQFGKPVTLSCSQTLNHNVMYWYQQKSSQAPKLLFHYYDKDFNNEADTPDNFQSRRPNTSFCFLDIRSPGLGDTAMYLCATSRSLGTANNEQFFGPGTRLTVL.

This clone has a single count. This chain joins TRBV18 and TRBJ2-1, with TRBD1 matching over 7 bases. The CDR3 covers 16 residues. J was trimmed by 4 bases and V by 1 base; bases with no gene match: 7. Per the germline V gene, CDR1 is KGHSH and CDR2 is LQKENI. This chain's CDR3 is CASSPLTGASYNEQFF. The CDR3 coding sequence is TGTGCCAGCTCACCACTTACAGGGGCGTCTTACAATGAGCAGTTCTTC.

This clone was recorded once. The chain combines TRBV5-1 with TRBJ2-1; 9 nucleotides agree with TRBD2. Germline lookup yields CDR1 SGHRS and CDR2 YFSETQ. CDR3 length: 17 residues. J lost 7 bases, V lost 5 bases, and 16 bases had no gene match. This CDR3 reads CASRTDLRGGAGNEQFF. CDR3 nucleotide sequence: TGCGCCAGCAGAACTGATCTTCGCGGGGGGGCGGGTAATGAGCAGTTCTTC.

The rearrangement joins TRBV6-5 to TRBJ2-4; TRBD1 is a possible D gene (5 bases). Trimming pared 6 bases from V and 8 bases from J, leaving 14 bases between. The CDR3 totals 13 residues. Germline V lookup: CDR1 MNHEY, CDR2 SVGAGI. The CDR3 sequence is CASSQTVLDIQYF. The DNA of the CDR3 is TGTGCCAGCAGCCAGACAGTCTTAGACATTCAGTACTTC.

This chain connects TRBV28 to TRBJ1-1; D may be TRBD1 (5 bases). V lost 5 bases to trimming and J lost 4 bases, with 11 bases between them. The CDR3 extends over 13 amino acids. Germline V gene data show CDR1 as MDHEN and CDR2 as SYDVKM. CDR3 loop: CASSDRSSTEAFF. In nucleotides, the CDR3 is TGTGCCAGCAGTGACAGATCGAGCACTGAAGCTTTCTTT. Together with reference TRBV28 and TRBJ1-1, the CDR3 gives the full variable domain: DVKVTQSSRYLVKRTGEKVFLECVQDMDHENMFWYRQDPGLGLRLIYFSYDVKMKEKGDIPEGYSVSREKKERFSLILESASTNQTSMYLCASSDRSSTEAFFGQGTRLTVV.

The chain joins TRBV6-2 or TRBV6-3 to TRBJ2-4; a weak D match, TRBD1 (5 bases). This CDR3 region has 14 residues. V shed 0 bases and J shed 8 bases, with 11 bases lying between them. Germline-derived CDR1 and CDR2 are MNHEY and SVGEGT. As DNA, the CDR3 is TGTGCCAGCAGTTACTCGGTCAGGGTGGACATTCAGTACTTC. It codes for CASSYSVRVDIQYF.

The rearrangement joins TRBV27 to TRBJ2-4; a possible D gene is TRBD2 (5 bases). This CDR3 comprises 14 residues. CDR1 and CDR2 from the germline V gene are MNHEY and SMNVEV (reference sequence). Trimming pared 6 bases from V and 9 bases from J, leaving 18 bases between. The DNA for the CDR3 is TGTGCCAGCAGCTTGAGGTGGAACGCGGGCATTCAGTACTTC. It is translated as CASSLRWNAGIQYF.

Only one count was recorded for this clone. The gene calls are TRBV28 and TRBJ2-7; TRBD2 is a possible D gene (6 bases). Germline values: CDR1 MDHEN, CDR2 SYDVKM. The V end lost 3 bases, the J end lost 2 bases, and 8 bases lay between the germline ends. The CDR3 is made up of 13 amino acids. The CDR3 loop reads CASSLGGPYEQYF. The CDR3 nucleotides are TGTGCCAGCAGTTTGGGGGGTCCCTACGAGCAGTACTTC.

This rearrangement joins TRBV4-3 to TRBJ2-7; no clear D. The CDR3 totals 16 residues. Trimming removed 1 base from V and 3 bases from J, with 16 bases in between. Germline V CDR1 and CDR2: LGHNA, YSLEER. CDR3 loop: CASSQAATLRSYEQYF. The CDR3 DNA follows: TGCGCCAGCAGCCAAGCTGCCACCCTCCGGAGCTACGAGCAGTACTTC.

The chain links TRBV2 to TRBJ2-3; 8 bases fit TRBD2. The junction had 5 bases not matched to a gene; V was cut back by 6 bases and J by 0 bases. The CDR3 is made up of 15 amino acids. Looked up from germline, CDR1 is SNHLY and CDR2 is FYNNEI. The CDR3 nucleotides are TGTGCCAGCAGGAGACTAGCGACTAGCACAGATACGCAGTATTTT. The encoded protein is CASRRLATSTDTQYF.

This chain links TRBV12-1 with TRBJ1-2; the tabulated D call, TRBD1, remains unverified against the DNA. TRBV12-1 represents a pseudogene. This CDR3 contains 14 residues. This CDR3 is CASKSSGTGEGYTF. DNA of the CDR3: TGTGCCAGTAAATCCTCCGGGACAGGGGAAGGCTACACCTTC.

This clone was detected once. The gene calls are TRBV19 and TRBJ1-6, with D possibly matching TRBD1 (6 bases). The CDR3 runs to 13 residues. V lost 4 bases, J lost 10 bases, and 11 bases lay in between. Germline assignment: CDR1 LNHDA and CDR2 SQIVND (reference sequence). The CDR3 coding sequence is TGTGCCAGTAGTAGAGCAGGGGTCTCACCCCTCCACTTT. Translating gives CASSRAGVSPLHF.

J is TRBJ1-5 and V is TRBV19; D is possibly TRBD1 (5 bases). Trimming removed 6 bases from V and 7 bases from J, with 19 bases in between. Germline V lookup: CDR1 LNHDA, CDR2 SQIVND (reference sequence). The length of the CDR3 is 15 residues. The CDR3 DNA reads TGTGCCAGTAGAACGCACAGGACAAGTCAACAGCCCCAGCATTTT. Its translation is CASRTHRTSQQPQHF. The full variable domain, with the rest looked up from reference TRBV19 and TRBJ1-5, is DGGITQSPKYLFRKEGQNVTLSCEQNLNHDAMYWYRQDPGQGLRLIYYSQIVNDFQKGDIAEGYSVSREKKESFPLTVTSAQKNPTAFYLCASRTHRTSQQPQHFGDGTRLSIL.

This chain joins TRBV9 and TRBJ2-7; 11 positions match TRBD2. V gave up 4 bases and J gave up 2 bases; unmatched junction bases: 5. CDR1 SGDLS and CDR2 YYNGEE come from the germline V gene. The CDR3 consists of 15 residues. The chain's CDR3 is CASSLGLAETYEQYF. CDR3 DNA: TGTGCCAGCAGCCTGGGACTAGCGGAGACCTACGAGCAGTACTTC.

This clone showed up just once. V usage is TRBV10-3 and J usage is TRBJ2-5; D may be TRBD1 (5 bases). V lost 6 bases and J 1 base, leaving 15 bases between the germline ends. The CDR3 has 15 amino acids. CDR1 is ENHRY and CDR2 is SYGVKD in the germline V gene. The CDR3 is CAIRPSRTPQETQYF. The CDR3 DNA reads as TGTGCCATCAGACCTTCCCGGACACCCCAAGAGACCCAGTACTTC.

The chain carries TRBV7-8 and TRBJ1-2, with D possibly matching TRBD1 (5 bases). V was pared by 0 bases and J by 2 bases, with 16 bases between. The germline V gene has CDR1 SGHVS and CDR2 FQNEAQ. The CDR3 is 17 amino acids. The DNA for the CDR3 is TGTGCCAGCAGCTTAGCGCTATTTCAGGGCTCGAACTATGGCTACACCTTC. Amino acids: CASSLALFQGSNYGYTF. Together with reference TRBV7-8 and TRBJ1-2, the CDR3 gives the full variable domain: GAGVSQSPRYKVAKRGQDVALRCDPISGHVSLFWYQQALGQGPEFLTYFQNEAQLDKSGLPSDRFFAERPEGSVSTLKIQRTQQEDSAVYLCASSLALFQGSNYGYTFGSGTRLTVV.

The rearrangement uses TRBV4-3 and TRBJ2-4; TRBD2 matches at 14 bases. Germline V gene data show CDR1 as LGHNA and CDR2 as YSLEER. J gave up 8 bases and V 1 base, and 1 base lay outside the gene matches. This CDR3 spans 15 amino acids. The CDR3 region has the DNA TGCGCCAGCAGCCAAGGACTAGCGGGGGGGGACATTCAGTACTTC. Protein product: CASSQGLAGGDIQYF.